A selection of T cell receptor beta chains follows, all from one sample in a study of blood T cell repertoires in COVID-19. Sequencing was performed with immunoSEQ multiplex PCR; in TCRdb, only in-frame clones are kept and a portion is missing. The sample has some 300,000 clones; almost 90% are singletons. The sample consisted of peripheral blood. The source is a woman between 40 and 55 years old with COVID-19, enrolled during active disease. Both conserved end residues are part of each CDR3. A D gene is named only where the DNA matches it firmly. Size tells how often a clone was seen (once, few, many) or the class of an expanded clone, and some rows leave it out.

cdr3_nt: TGTGCCAGCAGCCTGGACAGGTCTACCGAGCAGTACTTC
cdr3_aa: CASSLDRSTEQYF
d_call: TRBD1
j_call: TRBJ2-7
v_call: TRBV14
clone_size: NA

cdr3_nt: TGTGCCAGCAGTTTAGTGTCAAACAATGAGCAGTTCTTC
cdr3_aa: CASSLVSNNEQFF
d_call: NA
j_call: TRBJ2-1
v_call: TRBV28
clone_size: NA

cdr3_nt: TGTGCCTGGAGTGTGGGGCCCAACGTCCTGACTTTC
cdr3_aa: CAWSVGPNVLTF
d_call: NA
j_call: TRBJ2-6
v_call: TRBV30
clone_size: once

cdr3_nt: TGTGCCAGCTCAACGGGGGGCGGCACAGATACGCAGTATTTT
cdr3_aa: CASSTGGGTDTQYF
d_call: NA
j_call: TRBJ2-3
v_call: TRBV18
clone_size: NA

cdr3_nt: TGTGCCAGCTCACCACCTGGAGTCTCTGGAAACACCATATATTTT
cdr3_aa: CASSPPGVSGNTIYF
d_call: NA
j_call: TRBJ1-3
v_call: TRBV18
clone_size: NA

cdr3_nt: TGCGCCAGCAGCCAGGGGCCGGGGGGTATGGACACTGAAGCTTTCTTT
cdr3_aa: CASSQGPGGMDTEAFF
d_call: NA
j_call: TRBJ1-1
v_call: TRBV4-3
clone_size: NA

cdr3_nt: TGTGCCAGCAGCCCCCGCACAGGCAATCCCTATGGCTACACCTTC
cdr3_aa: CASSPRTGNPYGYTF
d_call: NA
j_call: TRBJ1-2
v_call: TRBV7-2
clone_size: NA

cdr3_nt: TGTGCCAGCAGCTTGGACCCTAGCGGGGGTCTCCGGGAGACCCAGTACTTC
cdr3_aa: CASSLDPSGGLRETQYF
d_call: TRBD2
j_call: TRBJ2-5
v_call: TRBV5-6
clone_size: NA

cdr3_nt: TGTGCCAGCAGTCCGTCGGTCTCAACCTACGAGCAGTACTTC
cdr3_aa: CASSPSVSTYEQYF
d_call: NA
j_call: TRBJ2-7
v_call: TRBV6-5
clone_size: NA

cdr3_nt: TGTGCCAGCGCCCCACATAATATAGCGGGGATCTACGAGCAGTACTTC
cdr3_aa: CASAPHNIAGIYEQYF
d_call: TRBD2
j_call: TRBJ2-7
v_call: TRBV27
clone_size: once

cdr3_nt: TGTGCCAGCAGCCCCACGACTAGAATCACCGGGGAGCTGTTTTTT
cdr3_aa: CASSPTTRITGELFF
d_call: NA
j_call: TRBJ2-2
v_call: TRBV5-4
clone_size: NA

cdr3_nt: TGTGCCAGCAGCCCCGGACTAGGCACAGATACGCAGTATTTT
cdr3_aa: CASSPGLGTDTQYF
d_call: TRBD2
j_call: TRBJ2-3
v_call: TRBV3-1/TRBV3-2
clone_size: NA

cdr3_nt: TGTGCCAGCAGTTTAGAGGGACTAGCTTTACAGGATACGCAGTATTTT
cdr3_aa: CASSLEGLALQDTQYF
d_call: TRBD2
j_call: TRBJ2-3
v_call: TRBV28
clone_size: NA

cdr3_nt: TGTGCCAGCACCCTACAGGGGAACACTGAAGCTTTCTTT
cdr3_aa: CASTLQGNTEAFF
d_call: NA
j_call: TRBJ1-1
v_call: TRBV6-6
clone_size: NA

cdr3_nt: TGTGCCTGGAGTACAGGGGCCTACGAGCAGTACTTC
cdr3_aa: CAWSTGAYEQYF
d_call: TRBD1
j_call: TRBJ2-7
v_call: TRBV30
clone_size: NA

cdr3_nt: TGTGCCAGCAGTGCCGCTTTGGCTAGCACAGATACGCAGTATTTT
cdr3_aa: CASSAALASTDTQYF
d_call: NA
j_call: TRBJ2-3
v_call: TRBV27
clone_size: once

cdr3_nt: TGTGCCAGCTCACCTTACCGGGACAGCCTATCCCTCGGGGAGCTGTTTTTT
cdr3_aa: CASSPYRDSLSLGELFF
d_call: TRBD1
j_call: TRBJ2-2
v_call: TRBV18
clone_size: NA

cdr3_nt: TGTGCCAGCACCGAGTACACCGGGGAGCTGTTTTTT
cdr3_aa: CASTEYTGELFF
d_call: NA
j_call: TRBJ2-2
v_call: TRBV7-2
clone_size: NA

cdr3_nt: TGTGCCAGCAGTAGTCCCGTACTAGCGGGAGTCTACAATGAGCAGTTCTTC
cdr3_aa: CASSSPVLAGVYNEQFF
d_call: TRBD2
j_call: TRBJ2-1
v_call: TRBV27
clone_size: NA

cdr3_nt: TGTGCCAGCAGAGGAAGCGGGGTCAAGTCGACAGGGGCCAATTTT
cdr3_aa: CASRGSGVKSTGANF
d_call: TRBD1
j_call: TRBJ1-1
v_call: TRBV6-5
clone_size: NA

cdr3_nt: TGTGCCAGCAGCGTAGGAGGTAGGGGTCGGCAAGAGACCCAGTACTTC
cdr3_aa: CASSVGGRGRQETQYF
d_call: NA
j_call: TRBJ2-5
v_call: TRBV9
clone_size: NA

cdr3_nt: TGTGCCAGCAGCCTAGGACTATCCCCAGATACGCAGTATTTT
cdr3_aa: CASSLGLSPDTQYF
d_call: NA
j_call: TRBJ2-3
v_call: TRBV6-2/TRBV6-3
clone_size: NA

cdr3_nt: TGTGCCAGCTCACCCACCCCGGACACTGAAGCTTTCTTT
cdr3_aa: CASSPTPDTEAFF
d_call: NA
j_call: TRBJ1-1
v_call: TRBV18
clone_size: NA

cdr3_nt: TGTGCCATCAGGTCCGGGAATCAGCCCCAGCATTTT
cdr3_aa: CAIRSGNQPQHF
d_call: NA
j_call: TRBJ1-5
v_call: TRBV10-3
clone_size: NA

cdr3_nt: TGTGCCAGCAGCGCCCAGGGACTGACAGATACGCAGTATTTT
cdr3_aa: CASSAQGLTDTQYF
d_call: NA
j_call: TRBJ2-3
v_call: TRBV7-2
clone_size: NA

cdr3_nt: TGTGCCAGCTCACCACCGGGACTAGCGGGAGGGAATGAGCAGTTCTTC
cdr3_aa: CASSPPGLAGGNEQFF
d_call: TRBD2
j_call: TRBJ2-1
v_call: TRBV18
clone_size: NA

cdr3_nt: TGTGCCAGCAGCTCGTCCGGGGGTATAGACTACGAGCAGTACTTC
cdr3_aa: CASSSSGGIDYEQYF
d_call: NA
j_call: TRBJ2-7
v_call: TRBV7-3
clone_size: NA

cdr3_nt: TGTGCCAGCAGCCCCAGGACAGGGGACGGTACTGAAGCTTTCTTT
cdr3_aa: CASSPRTGDGTEAFF
d_call: TRBD1
j_call: TRBJ1-1
v_call: TRBV6-5
clone_size: NA

cdr3_nt: TGTGCCAGCGCGGTTGAACCCGTTAGCAATCAGCCCCAGCATTTT
cdr3_aa: CASAVEPVSNQPQHF
d_call: NA
j_call: TRBJ1-5
v_call: TRBV6-5
clone_size: once

cdr3_nt: TGCGCCAGCAGCGGACAGGGGAGGGGGCAAGAGACCCAGTACTTC
cdr3_aa: CASSGQGRGQETQYF
d_call: TRBD1
j_call: TRBJ2-5
v_call: TRBV10-1
clone_size: NA

cdr3_nt: TGTGCCAGTAGTATTCTGGCGGGGAACGAGCAGTACTTC
cdr3_aa: CASSILAGNEQYF
d_call: NA
j_call: TRBJ2-7
v_call: TRBV19
clone_size: NA

cdr3_nt: TGTGCCAGCACCTCGGGGTGGTCCGCGGTGGTGAATTCACCCCTCCACTTT
cdr3_aa: CASTSGWSAVVNSPLHF
d_call: NA
j_call: TRBJ1-6
v_call: TRBV2
clone_size: NA

cdr3_nt: TGCGCCAGCAGCCAAAGTACAGGGGGATACAATGAGCAGTTCTTC
cdr3_aa: CASSQSTGGYNEQFF
d_call: TRBD1
j_call: TRBJ2-1
v_call: TRBV4-3
clone_size: NA

cdr3_nt: TGTGCCAGCACCCAGGGACAGGAGGACTATGGCTACACCTTC
cdr3_aa: CASTQGQEDYGYTF
d_call: TRBD1
j_call: TRBJ1-2
v_call: TRBV28
clone_size: NA

cdr3_nt: TGTGCCAGCAGCTACCTCGGGGAGCAGTACTTC
cdr3_aa: CASSYLGEQYF
d_call: NA
j_call: TRBJ2-7
v_call: TRBV7-8
clone_size: NA

cdr3_nt: TGTGCCAGCGCCTCTAGCGGGGGTAGGAATGAGCAGTTCTTC
cdr3_aa: CASASSGGRNEQFF
d_call: TRBD2
j_call: TRBJ2-1
v_call: TRBV7-9
clone_size: NA

cdr3_nt: TGTGCCAGCAGCTTATCTAGCGGGGGGTCCAATGAGCAGTTCTTC
cdr3_aa: CASSLSSGGSNEQFF
d_call: TRBD2
j_call: TRBJ2-1
v_call: TRBV7-2
clone_size: NA

cdr3_nt: TGCGCCAGCAGAGGACTAGAGAGCTCCTACGAGCAGTACTTC
cdr3_aa: CASRGLESSYEQYF
d_call: TRBD2
j_call: TRBJ2-7
v_call: TRBV5-1
clone_size: once

cdr3_nt: TGTGCCAGCAGCGTTAGCGGGGCCTGGACAGATACGCAGTATTTT
cdr3_aa: CASSVSGAWTDTQYF
d_call: TRBD2
j_call: TRBJ2-3
v_call: TRBV9
clone_size: NA

cdr3_nt: TGTGCCAGCAGCCTCGCCGGACAGGGGGTGTTCTATGGCTACACCTTC
cdr3_aa: CASSLAGQGVFYGYTF
d_call: TRBD1
j_call: TRBJ1-2
v_call: TRBV7-9
clone_size: NA

cdr3_nt: TGTGCCTGGACCATTCGGACAGGGTATGGCTACACCTTC
cdr3_aa: CAWTIRTGYGYTF
d_call: TRBD1
j_call: TRBJ1-2
v_call: TRBV30
clone_size: NA

cdr3_nt: TGTGCCACCAGTGATGCGGGACAGGCGACCAGAGGAGAGACCCAGTACTTC
cdr3_aa: CATSDAGQATRGETQYF
d_call: TRBD1
j_call: TRBJ2-5
v_call: TRBV24-1
clone_size: NA

cdr3_nt: TGTGCCAGCAGTTTATACTACCATGGGACTTCCTACGAGCAGTACTTC
cdr3_aa: CASSLYYHGTSYEQYF
d_call: NA
j_call: TRBJ2-7
v_call: TRBV28
clone_size: NA

cdr3_nt: TGTGCCAGCAGTTTAAGCAGGGGGCGCTTCTTTGGCAATCAGCCCCAGCATTTT
cdr3_aa: CASSLSRGRFFGNQPQHF
d_call: TRBD1
j_call: TRBJ1-5
v_call: TRBV27
clone_size: NA

cdr3_nt: TGTGCCAGCAGCTTACTGCCGGGACAGGGAGATGGCTACACCTTC
cdr3_aa: CASSLLPGQGDGYTF
d_call: TRBD1
j_call: TRBJ1-2
v_call: TRBV7-2
clone_size: NA

cdr3_nt: TGTGCCAGCCACAGGGGTGGGGAAAAACTGTTTTTT
cdr3_aa: CASHRGGEKLFF
d_call: TRBD1
j_call: TRBJ1-4
v_call: TRBV28
clone_size: few